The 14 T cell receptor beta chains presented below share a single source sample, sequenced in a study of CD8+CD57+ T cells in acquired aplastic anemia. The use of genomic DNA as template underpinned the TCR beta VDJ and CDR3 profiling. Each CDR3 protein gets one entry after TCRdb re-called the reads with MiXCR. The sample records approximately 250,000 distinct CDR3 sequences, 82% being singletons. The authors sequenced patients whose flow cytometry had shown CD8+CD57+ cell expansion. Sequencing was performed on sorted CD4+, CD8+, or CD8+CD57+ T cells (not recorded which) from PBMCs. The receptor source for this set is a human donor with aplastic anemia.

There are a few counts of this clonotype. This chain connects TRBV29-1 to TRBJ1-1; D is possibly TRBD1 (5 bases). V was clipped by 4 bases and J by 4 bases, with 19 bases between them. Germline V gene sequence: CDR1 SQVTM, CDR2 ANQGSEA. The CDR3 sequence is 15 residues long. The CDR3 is CSVAPADGALTEAFF. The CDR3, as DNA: TGCAGCGTTGCCCCAGCCGACGGGGCCCTCACTGAAGCTTTCTTT.

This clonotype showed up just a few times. The CDR3 DNA reads as TGTGCCAGCAGCGTAGAAGGGTTGGGGGGAGATACGCAGTATTTT. Encoded protein: CASSVEGLGGDTQYF. V usage is TRBV9 and J usage is TRBJ2-3; weak D call: TRBD2 (6 bases). Germline CDR1 and CDR2: SGDLS and YYNGEE. CDR3 length: 15 residues. The V gene lost 0 bases and the J gene lost 5 bases, with 13 bases spanning the gap.

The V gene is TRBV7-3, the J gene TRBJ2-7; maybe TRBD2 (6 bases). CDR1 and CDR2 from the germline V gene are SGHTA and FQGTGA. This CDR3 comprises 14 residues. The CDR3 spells CASSSGGTWEETQV. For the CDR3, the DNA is TGTGCCAGCAGCTCAGGCGGGACCTGGGAAGAGACGCAGGTC.

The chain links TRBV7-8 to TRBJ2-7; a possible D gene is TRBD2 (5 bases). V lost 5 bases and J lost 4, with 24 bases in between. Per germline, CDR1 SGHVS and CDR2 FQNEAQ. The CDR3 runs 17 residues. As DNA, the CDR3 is TGTGCCAGCAGCCAAGCGCGCGGGCCCGCGACGCAGTACGAGCAGTACGTC. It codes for CASSQARGPATQYEQYV.

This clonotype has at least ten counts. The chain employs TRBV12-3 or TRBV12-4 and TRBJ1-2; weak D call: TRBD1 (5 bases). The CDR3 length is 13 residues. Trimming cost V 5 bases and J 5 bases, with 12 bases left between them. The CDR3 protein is CASSPGTPYGYTF. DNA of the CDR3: TGTGCCAGCAGTCCCGGGACCCCTTATGGCTACACCTTC.

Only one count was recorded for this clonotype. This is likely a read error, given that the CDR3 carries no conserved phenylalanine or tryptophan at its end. CDR3 sequence reads: CASSAGSDRQYQ. For the CDR3, the DNA is TGTGCCAGCAGCGCAGGGTCAGATAGGCAGTATCAG. V usage is TRBV7-9 and J usage is TRBJ2-3, with D possibly matching TRBD1 (5 bases). Germline loops: CDR1 SEHNR, CDR2 FQNEAQ (reference sequence). The CDR3 extends over 12 amino acids.

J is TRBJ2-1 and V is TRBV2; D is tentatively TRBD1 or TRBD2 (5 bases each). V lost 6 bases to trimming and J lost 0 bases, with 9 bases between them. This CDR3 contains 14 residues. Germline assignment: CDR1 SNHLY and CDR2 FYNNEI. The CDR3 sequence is CASSLGTSYNEQFF. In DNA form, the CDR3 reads TGTGCCAGCAGCTTAGGGACCTCCTACAATGAGCAGTTCTTC.

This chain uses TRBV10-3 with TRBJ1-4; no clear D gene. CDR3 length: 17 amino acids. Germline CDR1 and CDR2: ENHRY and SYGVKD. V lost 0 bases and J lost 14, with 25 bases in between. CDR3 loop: CAISESSGEQITEILFF. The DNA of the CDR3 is TGTGCCATCAGTGAGTCTTCAGGAGAACAAATTACTGAAATTCTGTTTTTT.

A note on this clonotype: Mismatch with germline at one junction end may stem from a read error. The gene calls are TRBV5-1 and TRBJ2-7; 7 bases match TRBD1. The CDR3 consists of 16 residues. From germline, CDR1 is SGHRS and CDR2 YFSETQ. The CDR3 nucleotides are TGCGACAGCAGCTCAGGCGCGGAGACAGGGATCTACGAGCAGTACTTC. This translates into CDSSSGAETGIYEQYF. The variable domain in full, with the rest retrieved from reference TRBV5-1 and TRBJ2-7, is KAGVTQTPRYLIKTRGQQVTLSCSPISGHRSVSWYQQTPGQGLQFLFEYFSETQRNKGNFPGRFSGRQFSNSRSEMNVSTLELGDSALYLCDSSSGAETGIYEQYFGPGTRLTVT.

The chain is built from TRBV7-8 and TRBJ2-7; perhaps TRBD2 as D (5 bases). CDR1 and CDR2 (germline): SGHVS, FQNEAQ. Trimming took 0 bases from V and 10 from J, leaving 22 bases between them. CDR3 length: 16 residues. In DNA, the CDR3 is TGTGCCAGCAGCTTAGCGCTAGAAGGGAGCTATGGCTACCAGTACGTC. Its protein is CASSLALEGSYGYQYV.

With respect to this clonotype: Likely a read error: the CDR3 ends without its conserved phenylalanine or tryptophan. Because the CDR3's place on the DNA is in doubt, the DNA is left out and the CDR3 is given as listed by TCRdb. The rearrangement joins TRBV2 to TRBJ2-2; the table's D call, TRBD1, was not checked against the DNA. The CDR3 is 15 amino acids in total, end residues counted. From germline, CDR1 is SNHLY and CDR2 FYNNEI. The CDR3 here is CASGGGGTNTGYFFP.

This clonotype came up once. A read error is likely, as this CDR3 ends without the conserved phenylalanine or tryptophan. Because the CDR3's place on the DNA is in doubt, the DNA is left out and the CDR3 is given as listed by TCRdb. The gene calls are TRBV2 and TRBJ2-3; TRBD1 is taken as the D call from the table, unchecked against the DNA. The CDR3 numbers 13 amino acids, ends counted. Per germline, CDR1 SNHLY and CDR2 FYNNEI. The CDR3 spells CASSESGTDQPQH.

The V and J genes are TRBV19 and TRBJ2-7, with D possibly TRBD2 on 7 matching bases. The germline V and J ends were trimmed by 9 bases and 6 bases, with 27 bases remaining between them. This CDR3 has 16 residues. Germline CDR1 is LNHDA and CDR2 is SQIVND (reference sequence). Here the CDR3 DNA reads TGTGCCAGCAGGACGGGGGGCCAGGCGAACCTGGCCGAGCAGTACGTC. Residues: CASRTGGQANLAEQYV.

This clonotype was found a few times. The CDR3 region is CSVGRSNQPQHF. The CDR3 DNA reads as TGCAGTGTTGGGCGGAGCAATCAGCCCCAGCATTTT. V is TRBV20-1 and J is TRBJ1-5, with D hard to call. With 7 bases removed from V and 1 base from J, the gap between germline ends came to 8 bases. This CDR3 has 12 amino acids. Germline assignment: CDR1 DFQATT and CDR2 SNEGSKA (reference sequence).